This TCR beta chain emerged from a study of CXCR3-negative and CXCR3-positive naive CD8 T cells. The CDR3 loop spans 13 amino acids. Germline V lookup: CDR1 SGHKS, CDR2 YYEKEE (reference sequence). Preparation of TRB cDNA libraries relied on 5' RACE carrying UMI labels. TCRdb re-called the 5' RACE reads; one entry per CDR3 protein, DNA not given. The sample table sets out several thousand distinct CDR3 sequences. The sample was naive CXCR3- CD8+ T cells from blood. As for subset: CD45RO-CCR7+CD27+CD95- naive CD8+ T cells lacking CXCR3 (TNR3-). This receptor was obtained from a human donor in good health. Some clones in this sample may be carry-over from other donors' samples. This chain joins TRBV5-5 and TRBJ2-5. The CDR3 spells CASSLMWQETQYF.